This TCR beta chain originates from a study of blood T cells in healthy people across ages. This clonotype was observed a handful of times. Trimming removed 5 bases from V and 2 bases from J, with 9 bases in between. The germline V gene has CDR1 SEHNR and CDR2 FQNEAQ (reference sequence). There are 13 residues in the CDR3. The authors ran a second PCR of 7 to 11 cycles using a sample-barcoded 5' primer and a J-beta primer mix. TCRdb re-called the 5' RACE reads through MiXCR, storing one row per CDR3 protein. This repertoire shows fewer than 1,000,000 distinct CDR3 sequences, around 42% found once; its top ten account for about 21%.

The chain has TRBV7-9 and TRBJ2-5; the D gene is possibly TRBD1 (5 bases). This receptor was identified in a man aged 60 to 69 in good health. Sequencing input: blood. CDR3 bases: TGTGCCAGCAGCCCGAGACAGCAAGAGACCCAGTACTTC. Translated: CASSPRQQETQYF.